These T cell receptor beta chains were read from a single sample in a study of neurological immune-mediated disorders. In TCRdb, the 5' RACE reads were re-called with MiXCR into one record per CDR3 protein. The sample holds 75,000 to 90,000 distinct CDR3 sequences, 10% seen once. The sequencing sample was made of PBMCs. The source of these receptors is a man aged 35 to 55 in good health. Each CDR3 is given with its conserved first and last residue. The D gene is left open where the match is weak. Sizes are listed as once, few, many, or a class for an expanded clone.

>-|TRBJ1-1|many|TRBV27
CASSLRVGANTEAFF
TGTGCCAGCAGTCTACGAGTCGGGGCGAACACTGAAGCTTTCTTT